The rows below give T cell receptor beta chains drawn from one sample of a study of blood T cell repertoires in COVID-19. Only in-frame clones appear in the TCRdb table, and some are missing; sequencing was by immunoSEQ multiplex PCR. The repertoire holds approximately 280,000 clones, around nine tenths seen once, with roughly 2.2% in the top ten. Sequencing was done on a sample of peripheral blood. These receptors all stem from a man aged 50 to 60 with acute or convalescent COVID-19. Both conserved end residues are part of each CDR3. A D gene is named only where the DNA matches it firmly. Size tells how often a clone was seen (once, few, many) or the class of an expanded clone, and some rows leave it out.

>once|TRBV5-1|TRBJ1-2|NA
CASSPSGNYGYTF
TGCGCCAGCAGCCCTTCGGGTAACTATGGCTACACCTTC
>NA|TRBV19|TRBJ1-5|NA
CASNELSYQPQHF
TGTGCCAGTAATGAACTTAGCTATCAGCCCCAGCATTTT
>once|TRBV10-1|TRBJ2-3|TRBD2
CATSSGGEDTQYF
TGCGCCACCTCTAGCGGGGGTGAAGATACGCAGTATTTT
>NA|TRBV5-1|TRBJ2-7|NA
CASSYFGDTGFSGEQYF
TGCGCCAGCAGCTACTTCGGGGACACAGGTTTTTCGGGGGAGCAGTACTTC
>NA|TRBV5-8|TRBJ2-5|TRBD1
CASGQGWETQYF
TGTGCCAGCGGACAGGGCTGGGAGACCCAGTACTTC
>NA|TRBV5-1|TRBJ1-4|TRBD1
CASSLVQGASGKLFF
TGCGCCAGCAGCTTGGTGCAGGGGGCTTCTGGAAAACTGTTTTTT
>NA|TRBV4-2|TRBJ1-1|NA
CASSQDGQRDEAFF
TGTGCCAGCAGCCAAGATGGGCAGAGAGATGAAGCTTTCTTT
>once|TRBV25-1|TRBJ2-5|NA
CASSQGNQETQYF
TGTGCCAGCAGTCAGGGGAACCAAGAGACCCAGTACTTC
>NA|TRBV5-1|TRBJ1-2|NA
CASTLGASNYGYTF
TGCGCCAGCACATTAGGGGCATCTAACTATGGCTACACCTTC
>NA|TRBV10-1|TRBJ1-5|NA
CASIRSNQPQHF
TGCGCCAGCATCCGTAGCAATCAGCCCCAGCATTTT
>NA|TRBV5-1|TRBJ1-2|NA
CASSLSGYGYTF
TGCGCCAGCAGCTTGTCCGGGTATGGCTACACCTTC
>NA|TRBV6-2/TRBV6-3|TRBJ1-5|NA
CASSYKEWPLSQPQHF
TGTGCCAGCAGTTACAAGGAGTGGCCTCTTAGTCAGCCCCAGCATTTT
>NA|TRBV5-1|TRBJ1-1|NA
CASSFRGSKVNTEAFF
TGCGCCAGCAGCTTCAGGGGTAGTAAGGTGAACACTGAAGCTTTCTTT
>NA|TRBV12-3/TRBV12-4|TRBJ2-2|TRBD1
CASKQGAAGELFF
TGTGCCAGCAAACAGGGGGCCGCCGGGGAGCTGTTTTTT
>NA|TRBV5-1|TRBJ1-5|NA
CASSFDTDQPQHF
TGCGCCAGCAGCTTTGACACCGATCAGCCCCAGCATTTT
>NA|TRBV19|TRBJ1-2|TRBD1
CASSIQPGQRTNYGYTF
TGTGCCAGTAGTATTCAACCGGGACAGCGTACTAACTATGGCTACACCTTC
>NA|TRBV20-1|TRBJ1-2|NA
CSASSGIFPRYGYTF
TGCAGTGCTAGTTCGGGGATATTCCCTAGGTATGGCTACACCTTC
>NA|TRBV4-1|TRBJ1-2|NA
CASSLLRGAYGYTF
TGCGCCAGCAGCCTCCTCCGGGGAGCCTATGGCTACACCTTC
>few|TRBV30|TRBJ1-5|NA
CAWGQGLEGNQPQHF
TGTGCCTGGGGGCAGGGGCTCGAGGGCAATCAGCCCCAGCATTTT
>NA|TRBV19|TRBJ1-1|TRBD1
CASSMRGGTAPNTEAFF
TGTGCCAGTAGTATGCGCGGGGGGACAGCCCCTAACACTGAAGCTTTCTTT
>once|TRBV6-5|TRBJ2-2|NA
CASSYRDTNTGELFF
TGTGCCAGCAGTTACCGGGACACGAACACCGGGGAGCTGTTTTTT
>NA|TRBV5-1|TRBJ1-5|TRBD1
CASSATGVEQPQHF
TGCGCCAGCAGCGCGACAGGGGTTGAGCAGCCCCAGCATTTT
>NA|TRBV5-4|TRBJ1-2|TRBD1
CASSSGPGGIYGYTF
TGTGCCAGCAGCTCGGGACCAGGGGGTATCTATGGCTACACCTTC
>NA|TRBV5-4|TRBJ2-5|NA
CASSLGGASAQYF
TGTGCCAGCAGCTTGGGGGGCGCTTCTGCCCAGTACTTC
>NA|TRBV3-1/TRBV3-2|TRBJ1-2|NA
CASSPRGLGYTF
TGTGCCAGCAGCCCGAGGGGGTTAGGCTACACCTTC
>many|TRBV14|TRBJ1-2|TRBD1
CASSQTLGTVYGYTF
TGTGCCAGCAGCCAAACGCTCGGGACAGTCTATGGCTACACCTTC
>NA|TRBV19|TRBJ1-2|TRBD1
CASSADRPSVGYGYTF
TGTGCCAGTAGTGCGGACAGGCCCTCCGTTGGCTATGGCTACACCTTC
>NA|TRBV11-2|TRBJ2-2|NA
CASSPQLHGELFF
TGTGCCAGCAGCCCACAGTTGCACGGGGAGCTGTTTTTT
>few|TRBV11-2|TRBJ2-3|TRBD2
CASSRGLAGNLPQYF
TGTGCCAGCAGCAGGGGACTAGCGGGGAATCTACCTCAGTATTTT
>NA|TRBV25-1|TRBJ1-2|TRBD1
CASSQQDRAYGYTF
TGTGCCAGCAGCCAACAGGACAGGGCGTATGGCTACACCTTC
>once|TRBV7-2|TRBJ2-3|NA
CASSFRVQGNTQYF
TGTGCCAGCAGCTTTAGGGTCCAGGGGAATACGCAGTATTTT
>few|TRBV7-9|TRBJ1-2|NA
CASSLGPQGGYGYTF
TGTGCCAGCAGCTTAGGCCCCCAAGGGGGTTATGGCTACACCTTC
>NA|TRBV6-4|TRBJ2-1|TRBD2
CASSDSTGAQTSGVDNEQFF
TGTGCCAGCAGTGACTCTACAGGGGCACAGACTAGCGGGGTTGACAATGAGCAGTTCTTC
>NA|TRBV5-1|TRBJ2-2|NA
CASSLSTVTGELFF
TGCGCCAGCAGCTTGAGTACGGTCACCGGGGAGCTGTTTTTT